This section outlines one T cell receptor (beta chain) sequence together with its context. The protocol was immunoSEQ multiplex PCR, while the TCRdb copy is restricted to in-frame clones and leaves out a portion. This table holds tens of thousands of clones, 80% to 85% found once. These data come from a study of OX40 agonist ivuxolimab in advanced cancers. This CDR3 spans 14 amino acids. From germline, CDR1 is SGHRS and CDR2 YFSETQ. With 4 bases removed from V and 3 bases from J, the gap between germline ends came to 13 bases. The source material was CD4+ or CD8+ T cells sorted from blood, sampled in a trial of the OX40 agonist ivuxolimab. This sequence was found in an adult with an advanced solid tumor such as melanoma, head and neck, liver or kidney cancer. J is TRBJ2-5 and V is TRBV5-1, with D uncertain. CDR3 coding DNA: TGCGCCAGCAGCCCTCGAGGTGATGAAGAGACCCAGTACTTC. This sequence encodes CASSPRGDEETQYF.